A selection of T cell receptor beta chains follows, all from one sample in a study of shared clonotypes between healthy human individuals. Data came from immunoSEQ multiplex PCR; TCRdb stores just in-frame clones and leaves some out. The sample consists of fewer than 600,000 clones, approximately 80% of them appearing once. What was sequenced was PBMCs. The source is a woman in her forties in good health. Some clones in this sample may be carry-over from other donors' samples. CDR3s include the opening cysteine and the closing phenylalanine or tryptophan. The D gene is left open where the match is weak.

v_call,j_call,d_call,cdr3_aa
TRBV28,TRBJ1-1,-,CASSITGLGTEAFF
TRBV18,TRBJ2-7,TRBD1,CASSPLLQGAHEQYF
TRBV7-9,TRBJ1-5,-,CASSLSYSNQPQHF
TRBV7-9,TRBJ2-7,TRBD1,CASSAAGTGGNEQYF
TRBV5-4,TRBJ2-2,-,CASSLDRVGTGELFF
TRBV7-3,TRBJ1-1,TRBD1,CASSLNRGRASFF
TRBV19,TRBJ2-1,TRBD2,CASSTSGWERDEQFF
TRBV11-1,TRBJ1-1,-,CASGGDGWNTEAFF
TRBV28,TRBJ2-7,-,CASVQRDRTYEQYF
TRBV30,TRBJ2-7,TRBD2,CAWKREGYEQYF
TRBV7-2,TRBJ2-3,-,CASSLARGNTDTQYF
TRBV9,TRBJ1-1,TRBD1,CASSVQGAATEAFF
TRBV21-1,TRBJ2-5,-,CASSTRQGASQETQYF
TRBV30,TRBJ2-1,TRBD2,CAWSGRGVGNEQFF
TRBV21-1,TRBJ1-1,-,CASSKASKDTEAFF
TRBV28,TRBJ1-2,-,CASTGGGVYGYTF
TRBV29-1,TRBJ2-3,-,CSVPGLTTDTQYF
TRBV7-6,TRBJ1-4,TRBD1,CASSLVGGDEKLFF
TRBV9,TRBJ2-1,-,CASSGLTASYNEQFF
TRBV16,TRBJ2-1,TRBD1,CASSLGQGYNEQFF
TRBV4-2,TRBJ2-1,TRBD2,CASSRQASGPYNEQFF
TRBV28,TRBJ1-2,TRBD1,CASRETGAYGYTF
TRBV7-8,TRBJ2-1,TRBD2,CASGLARNEQFF
TRBV15,TRBJ1-2,TRBD1,CATSRSTGGADYGYTF
TRBV6-1,TRBJ2-3,TRBD2,CASSEAASGLTDTQYF
TRBV27,TRBJ2-5,-,CASCPRGKETQYF
TRBV2,TRBJ2-7,-,CASSEAGQGSYEQYF
TRBV18,TRBJ1-2,-,CASSRESSDANYGYTF
TRBV11-2,TRBJ2-7,-,CASSRPGGYEQYF
TRBV19,TRBJ1-1,-,CASMVRGTTEAFF
TRBV29-1,TRBJ1-1,-,CSVDGQLNTEAFF
TRBV6-4,TRBJ2-7,-,CASSVARDGPYEQYF
TRBV7-2,-,-,CASSPDRNSYEQYF
TRBV2,TRBJ1-2,-,CASGQNYGYTF
TRBV29-1,TRBJ1-2,TRBD1,CSGGTGGALGYTF
TRBV7-9,TRBJ1-4,-,CASNLQGNEKLFF
TRBV6-5,TRBJ2-7,TRBD2,CASSRTGGGGEQYF
TRBV7-6,TRBJ2-5,-,CASSQSRDGQETQYF
TRBV7-2,TRBJ2-2,-,CASSLNLQVGELFF